The entry below describes one T cell receptor beta chain. The target antigen is unknown. Germline CDR1 reads MDHEN; CDR2 reads SYDVKM. The CDR3 has 15 amino acids. Trimming pared 5 bases from V and 0 bases from J, leaving 11 bases between. This specimen comes from a study of T cell repertoires in cytomegalovirus infection. Study at large: It can be stated that public TCR beta signatures indicated CMV infection as well as a matching HLA type.

TCRdb redid the calling of the reads with MiXCR, one entry per CDR3 protein. The table lists 550,000 to 700,000 distinct CDR3 sequences, around 40% of them singletons. Study-wide results and caveats: HLA-C-restricted TCR beta clonotypes specific for CMV led the ex vivo response. Cumulative public TCR beta family frequency identified carriers of CMV plus the relevant HLA.

This material consisted of cultured PBMCs, taken from culture after CMV antigen stimulation. This clonotype was sampled from a human donor in good health (CMV status not recorded). Some clones in this sample may be carry-over from other donors' samples. The V and J genes are TRBV28 and TRBJ1-5, with a possible D match to TRBD1 (6 bases). The DNA of the CDR3 is TGTGCCAGCAGTAACGACAGGTTTAGCAATCAGCCCCAGCATTTT. Translation gives CASSNDRFSNQPQHF. The whole variable domain, remainder taken from reference TRBV28 and TRBJ1-5, is DVKVTQSSRYLVKRTGEKVFLECVQDMDHENMFWYRQDPGLGLRLIYFSYDVKMKEKGDIPEGYSVSREKKERFSLILESASTNQTSMYLCASSNDRFSNQPQHFGDGTRLSIL.